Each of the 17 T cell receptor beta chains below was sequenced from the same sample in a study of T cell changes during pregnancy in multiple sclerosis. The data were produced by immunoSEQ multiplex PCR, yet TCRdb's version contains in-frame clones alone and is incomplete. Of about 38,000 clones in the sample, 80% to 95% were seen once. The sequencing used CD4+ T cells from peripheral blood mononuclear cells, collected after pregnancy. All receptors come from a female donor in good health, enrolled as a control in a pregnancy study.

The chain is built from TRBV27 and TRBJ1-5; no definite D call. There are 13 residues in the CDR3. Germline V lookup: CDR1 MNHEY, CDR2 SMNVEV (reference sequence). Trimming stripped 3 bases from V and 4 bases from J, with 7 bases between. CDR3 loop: CASSFTANQPQHF. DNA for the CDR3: TGTGCCAGCAGTTTCACAGCTAATCAGCCCCAGCATTTT.

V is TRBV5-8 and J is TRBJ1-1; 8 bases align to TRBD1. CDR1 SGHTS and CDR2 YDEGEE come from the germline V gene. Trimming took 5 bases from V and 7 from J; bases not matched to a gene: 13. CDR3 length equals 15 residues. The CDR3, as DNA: TGTGCCAGCAGGCTGGGGCAGGGGGCGAGCCGTGAAGCTTTCTTT. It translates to CASRLGQGASREAFF. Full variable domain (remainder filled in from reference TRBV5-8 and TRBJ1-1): EAGVTQSPTHLIKTRGQQATLRCSPISGHTSVYWYQQALGLGLQFLLWYDEGEERNRGNFPPRFSGRQFPNYSSELNVNALELEDSALYLCASRLGQGASREAFFGQGTRLTVV.

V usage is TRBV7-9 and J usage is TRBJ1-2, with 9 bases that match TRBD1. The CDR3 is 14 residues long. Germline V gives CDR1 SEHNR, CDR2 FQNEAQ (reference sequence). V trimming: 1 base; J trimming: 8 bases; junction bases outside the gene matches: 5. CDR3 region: CASSLVGQGRGYTF. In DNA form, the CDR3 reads TGTGCCAGCAGCTTAGTGGGACAGGGACGGGGCTACACCTTC.

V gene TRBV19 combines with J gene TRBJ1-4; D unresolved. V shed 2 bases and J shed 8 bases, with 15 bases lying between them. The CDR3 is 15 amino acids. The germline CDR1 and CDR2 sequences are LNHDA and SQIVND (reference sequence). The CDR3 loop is CASSIKGGRREKLFF. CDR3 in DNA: TGTGCCAGTAGTATAAAGGGCGGGAGGAGAGAAAAACTGTTTTTT.

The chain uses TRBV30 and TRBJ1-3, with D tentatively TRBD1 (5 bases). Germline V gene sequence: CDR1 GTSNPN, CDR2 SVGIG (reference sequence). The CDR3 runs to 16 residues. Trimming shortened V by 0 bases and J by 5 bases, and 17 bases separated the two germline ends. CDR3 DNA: TGTGCCTGGAGTGTACTATCCGCAGGGAGGAGAAACACCATATATTTT. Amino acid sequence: CAWSVLSAGRRNTIYF.

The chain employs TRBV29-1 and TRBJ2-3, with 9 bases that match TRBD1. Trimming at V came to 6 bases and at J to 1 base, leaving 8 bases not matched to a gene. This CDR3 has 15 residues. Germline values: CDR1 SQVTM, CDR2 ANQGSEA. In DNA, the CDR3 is TGCAGCGTGTACAAGGGACAGGGAGGCACAGATACGCAGTATTTT. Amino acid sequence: CSVYKGQGGTDTQYF.

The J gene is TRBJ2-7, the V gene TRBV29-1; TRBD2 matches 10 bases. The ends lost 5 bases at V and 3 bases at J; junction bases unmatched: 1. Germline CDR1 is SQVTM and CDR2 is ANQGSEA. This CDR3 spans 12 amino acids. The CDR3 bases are TGCAGCGTTTCTAGCGGGAGCTACGAGCAGTACTTC. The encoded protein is CSVSSGSYEQYF.

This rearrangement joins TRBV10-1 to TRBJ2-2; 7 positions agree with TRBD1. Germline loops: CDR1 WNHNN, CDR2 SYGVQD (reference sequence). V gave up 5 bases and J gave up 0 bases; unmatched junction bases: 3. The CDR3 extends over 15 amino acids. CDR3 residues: CASSKQGANTGELFF. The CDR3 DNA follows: TGCGCCAGCAGTAAGCAGGGGGCGAACACCGGGGAGCTGTTTTTT.

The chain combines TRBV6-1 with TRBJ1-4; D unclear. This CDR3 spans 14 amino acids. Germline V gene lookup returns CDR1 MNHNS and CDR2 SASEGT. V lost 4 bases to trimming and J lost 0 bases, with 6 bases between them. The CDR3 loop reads CASSARTTNEKLFF. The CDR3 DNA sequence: TGTGCCAGCAGTGCCAGGACAACTAATGAAAAACTGTTTTTT.

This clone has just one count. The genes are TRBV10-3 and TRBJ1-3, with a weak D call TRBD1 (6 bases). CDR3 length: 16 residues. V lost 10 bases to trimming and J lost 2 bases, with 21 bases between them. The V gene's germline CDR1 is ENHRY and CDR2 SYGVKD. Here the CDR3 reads CASASGEWRTGNTIYF. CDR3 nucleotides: TGTGCCAGCGCGTCAGGGGAATGGAGGACTGGAAACACCATATATTTT.

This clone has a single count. CDR3 sequence reads: CASRQASGSREQYF. DNA for the CDR3: TGTGCCAGCAGGCAGGCTAGCGGGAGTCGAGAGCAGTACTTC. The V gene is TRBV5-6, the J gene TRBJ2-7; 10 bases align to TRBD2. Germline-derived CDR1 and CDR2 are SGHDT and YYEEEE. This CDR3 is built from 14 residues. V was clipped by 5 bases and J by 7 bases; unmatched bases: 9. The full variable domain, rest sourced from reference TRBV5-6 and TRBJ2-7, is DAGVTQSPTHLIKTRGQQVTLRCSPKSGHDTVSWYQQALGQGPQFIFQYYEEEERQRGNFPDRFSGHQFPNYSSELNVNALLLGDSALYLCASRQASGSREQYFGPGTRLTVT.

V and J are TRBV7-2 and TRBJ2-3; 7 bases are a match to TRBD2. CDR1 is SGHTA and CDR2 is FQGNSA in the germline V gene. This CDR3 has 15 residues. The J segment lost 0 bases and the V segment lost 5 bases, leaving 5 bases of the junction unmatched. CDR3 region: CASSAPSGSTDTQYF. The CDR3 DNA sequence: TGTGCCAGCAGCGCTCCTAGCGGAAGCACAGATACGCAGTATTTT. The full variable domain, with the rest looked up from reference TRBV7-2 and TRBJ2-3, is GAGVSQSPSNKVTEKGKDVELRCDPISGHTALYWYRQSLGQGLEFLIYFQGNSAPDKSGLPSDRFSAERTGGSVSTLTIQRTQQEDSAVYLCASSAPSGSTDTQYFGPGTRLTVL.

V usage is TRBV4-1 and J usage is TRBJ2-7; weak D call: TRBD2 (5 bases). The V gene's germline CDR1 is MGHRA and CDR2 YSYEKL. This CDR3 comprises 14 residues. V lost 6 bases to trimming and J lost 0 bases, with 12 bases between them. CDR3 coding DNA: TGCGCCAGCAGAGAGGGCCCGAGCTCCTACGAGCAGTACTTC. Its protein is CASREGPSSYEQYF.

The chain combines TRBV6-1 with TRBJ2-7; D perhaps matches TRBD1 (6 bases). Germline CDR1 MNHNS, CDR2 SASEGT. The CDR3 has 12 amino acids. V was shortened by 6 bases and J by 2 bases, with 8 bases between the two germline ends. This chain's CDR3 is CASRGATYEQYF. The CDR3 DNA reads TGTGCCAGCAGGGGGGCCACCTACGAGCAGTACTTC.

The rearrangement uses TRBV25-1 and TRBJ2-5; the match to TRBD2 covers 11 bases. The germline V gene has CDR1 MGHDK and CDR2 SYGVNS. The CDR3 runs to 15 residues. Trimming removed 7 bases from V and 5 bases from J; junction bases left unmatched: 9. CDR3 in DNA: TGTGCCAGCACCCCGGGACTAGCGGTTTGGGAGACCCAGTACTTC. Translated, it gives CASTPGLAVWETQYF.

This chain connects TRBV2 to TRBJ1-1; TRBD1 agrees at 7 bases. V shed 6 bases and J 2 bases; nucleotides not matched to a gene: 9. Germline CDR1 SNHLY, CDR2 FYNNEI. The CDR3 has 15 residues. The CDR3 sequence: CASRPGQNFNTEAFF. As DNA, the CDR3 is TGTGCCAGCAGACCGGGACAGAACTTCAACACTGAAGCTTTCTTT.

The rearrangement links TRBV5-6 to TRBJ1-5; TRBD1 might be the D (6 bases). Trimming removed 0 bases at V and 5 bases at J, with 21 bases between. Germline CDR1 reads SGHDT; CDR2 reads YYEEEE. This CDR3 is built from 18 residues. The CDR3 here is CASSLGQPGHHWDQPQHF. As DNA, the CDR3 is TGTGCCAGCAGCTTGGGGCAACCGGGACACCATTGGGATCAGCCCCAGCATTTT. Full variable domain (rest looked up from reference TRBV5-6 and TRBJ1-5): DAGVTQSPTHLIKTRGQQVTLRCSPKSGHDTVSWYQQALGQGPQFIFQYYEEEERQRGNFPDRFSGHQFPNYSSELNVNALLLGDSALYLCASSLGQPGHHWDQPQHFGDGTRLSIL.